Below are 23 T cell receptor beta chains sequenced from a single sample in a study of OX40 agonist ivuxolimab in advanced cancers. The protocol used for the library was the immunoSEQ multiplex PCR assay. The table comes from immuneACCESS by way of TCRdb, which keeps in-frame sequences with V and J called. Part of the clones is missing from these tables; in studies checked, under half for an unresolved V gene and the rest for unknown reasons. This sample has around 67,000 clones in its table, and approximately 90% of those were observed once. 2% to 2.5% of the sample is held by the ten biggest clonotypes. Here the sequenced sample was CD4+ or CD8+ T cells sorted from blood, taken in a trial of the OX40 agonist ivuxolimab. The source is an adult with an advanced solid tumor such as melanoma, head and neck, liver or kidney cancer.

This sequence joins TRBV6-4 and TRBJ2-7; 8 bases fit TRBD2. The CDR3 contains 14 residues. V gave up 6 bases and J gave up 10 bases; unmatched junction bases: 14. Germline V lookup: CDR1 MRHNA, CDR2 SNTAGT. CDR3 in amino acids: CASSEEDSGAIQYF. The CDR3 DNA follows: TGTGCCAGCAGCGAGGAGGATAGCGGGGCGATTCAGTACTTC.

Regarding this clone: This sample also contains other DNA sequences that code for the same CDR3. CDR3 in amino acids: CASSLGGGNWGEAFF. For the CDR3, the DNA is TGCGCCAGCAGCTTGGGAGGGGGGAATTGGGGTGAAGCTTTCTTT. This rearrangement joins TRBV5-1 to TRBJ1-1; D may be TRBD1 (6 bases). Germline V CDR1 and CDR2: SGHRS, YFSETQ. CDR3 length equals 15 residues. V shed 0 bases and J shed 7 bases, with 16 bases lying between them. The variable domain in full, with the rest retrieved from reference TRBV5-1 and TRBJ1-1, is KAGVTQTPRYLIKTRGQQVTLSCSPISGHRSVSWYQQTPGQGLQFLFEYFSETQRNKGNFPGRFSGRQFSNSRSEMNVSTLELGDSALYLCASSLGGGNWGEAFFGQGTRLTVV.

The gene calls are TRBV11-3 and TRBJ2-3, with 14 bases fitting TRBD2. CDR3 length: 17 residues. After removal of 4 bases from V and 6 bases from J, the junction contained 9 bases not matched to a gene. Germline CDR1 is SGHNT and CDR2 is YENEEA. The chain's CDR3 is CASSSRLGLAGVDTQYF. Written as DNA, the CDR3 is TGTGCCAGCAGCTCGCGACTGGGACTAGCGGGAGTTGATACGCAGTATTTT. Looking up the rest from reference TRBV11-3 and TRBJ2-3 gives the full variable domain: EAGVVQSPRYKIIEKKQPVAFWCNPISGHNTLYWYLQNLGQGPELLIRYENEEAVDDSQLPKDRFSAERLKGVDSTLKIQPAELGDSAVYLCASSSRLGLAGVDTQYFGPGTRLTVL.

In DNA form, the CDR3 reads TGTGCCAGCAGCTTAGACATGGTAAACATTCAGTACTTC. This encodes CASSLDMVNIQYF. The chain carries TRBV11-2 and TRBJ2-4, with no clear D. This CDR3 has 13 amino acids. The germline gives CDR1 SGHAT, CDR2 FQNNGV. The V end lost 0 bases, the J end lost 6 bases, and 6 bases lay between the germline ends.

V is TRBV13 and J is TRBJ2-7, with unresolved D. V was pared by 5 bases and J by 0 bases, with 11 bases between. Germline CDR1 reads PRHDT; CDR2 reads FYEKMQ (reference sequence). The CDR3 has 14 amino acids. CDR3 residues: CASSIGPFSYEQYF. CDR3 nucleotide sequence: TGTGCCAGCAGCATCGGGCCATTCTCCTACGAGCAGTACTTC.

Note on this clone: At one of its ends the junction is not consistent with the germline gene, which may arise from a read error. V gene TRBV5-4 combines with J gene TRBJ2-3; D is uncertain. CDR3 size: 15 residues. The germline V gene encodes CDR1 SGHNT and CDR2 YYREEE (reference sequence). CDR3 DNA: TGTGCCAGCACCTTGGACCTTAAGGGAACAGATACGCAGTATTTT. This codes for CASTLDLKGTDTQYF.

J is TRBJ1-6 and V is TRBV5-1; D is possibly TRBD1 (5 bases). Trimming stripped 0 bases from V and 8 bases from J, with 12 bases between. This CDR3 is 15 amino acids long. Per the germline V gene, CDR1 is SGHRS and CDR2 is YFSETQ. CDR3 sequence: CASSLAWGNYSPLHF. Written as DNA, the CDR3 is TGCGCCAGCAGCTTGGCATGGGGGAACTATTCACCCCTCCACTTT.

CDR3 nucleotide sequence: TGTGCCAGCTCACCAGACGAGACCCAGTACTTC. This sequence encodes CASSPDETQYF. V usage is TRBV18 and J usage is TRBJ2-5; D is ambiguous. V was shortened by 2 bases and J by 5 bases, with 3 bases between the two germline ends. The CDR3 has 11 residues. Germline V lookup: CDR1 KGHSH, CDR2 LQKENI.

The rearrangement uses TRBV19 and TRBJ2-5; D assignment may be TRBD1 or TRBD2 (5 bases each). Trimming shortened V by 1 base and J by 5 bases, and 14 bases separated the two germline ends. The CDR3 covers 15 residues. CDR1 LNHDA and CDR2 SQIVND come from the germline V gene (reference sequence). The CDR3 protein is CASSIGGFEGETQYF. As DNA, the CDR3 is TGTGCCAGTAGTATAGGAGGATTCGAGGGGGAGACCCAGTACTTC.

The rearrangement uses TRBV11-2 and TRBJ2-1; D ambiguous. This CDR3 spans 16 amino acids. V shed 1 base and J shed 6 bases, with 16 bases lying between them. Germline V CDR1 and CDR2: SGHAT, FQNNGV. The CDR3 here is CASSLAGVGFGNEQFF. DNA of the CDR3: TGTGCCAGCAGCTTAGCCGGAGTAGGTTTCGGCAATGAGCAGTTCTTC. The whole variable domain, filled in from reference TRBV11-2 and TRBJ2-1, reads EAGVAQSPRYKIIEKRQSVAFWCNPISGHATLYWYQQILGQGPKLLIQFQNNGVVDDSQLPKDRFSAERLKGVDSTLKIQPAKLEDSAVYLCASSLAGVGFGNEQFFGPGTRLTVL.

This chain links TRBV28 with TRBJ1-2; D perhaps matches TRBD1 (6 bases). The V gene's germline CDR1 is MDHEN and CDR2 SYDVKM. The CDR3 spans 14 residues. The V end was cut by 2 bases, the J end by 2 bases, with 9 bases between. CDR3 DNA: TGTGCCAGCAGTTTAAGGAGGGGGAACTATGGCTACACCTTC. It encodes CASSLRRGNYGYTF.

This sequence joins TRBV29-1 and TRBJ1-1, with D unclear. The CDR3 sequence is 11 residues long. Germline-derived CDR1 and CDR2 are SQVTM and ANQGSEA. V dropped 7 bases and J dropped 5 bases, with 11 bases sitting between them. CDR3 in DNA: TGCAGCGGGAGGGTGGGGACTGAAGCTTTCTTT. Translating gives CSGRVGTEAFF.

The chain couples TRBV5-5 to TRBJ1-1, with D possibly TRBD1 on 5 matching bases. Trimming stripped 4 bases from V and 3 bases from J, with 19 bases between. Germline V CDR1 and CDR2: SGHKS, YYEKEE (reference sequence). This CDR3 comprises 16 residues. CDR3 protein: CASSGDRWVGDTEAFF. CDR3 sequence (DNA): TGTGCCAGCAGCGGGGACCGATGGGTAGGGGACACTGAAGCTTTCTTT.

The V gene is TRBV19, the J gene TRBJ2-5; D remains ambiguous. Germline V gives CDR1 LNHDA, CDR2 SQIVND (reference sequence). V lost 5 bases and J 2 bases, leaving 9 bases between the germline ends. The CDR3 contains 13 residues. The CDR3 sequence: CASSFSEQETQYF. CDR3 nucleotide sequence: TGTGCCAGTAGTTTTAGTGAACAAGAGACCCAGTACTTC.

The gene calls are TRBV19 and TRBJ2-2; 12 nucleotides align to TRBD1. With 7 bases clipped from V and 6 bases from J, the junction kept 6 bases outside the gene matches. The CDR3 runs 15 residues. Germline V CDR1 and CDR2: LNHDA, SQIVND (reference sequence). The CDR3 region has the DNA TGTGCCAGTATAAGGGACAGGGGGCGCCCCGGGGAGCTGTTTTTT. This gives the protein CASIRDRGRPGELFF. The full variable domain, completed using reference TRBV19 and TRBJ2-2, is DGGITQSPKYLFRKEGQNVTLSCEQNLNHDAMYWYRQDPGQGLRLIYYSQIVNDFQKGDIAEGYSVSREKKESFPLTVTSAQKNPTAFYLCASIRDRGRPGELFFGEGSRLTVL.

This clone appeared a single time. The V call is TRBV10-3, the J call TRBJ2-7; D is undetermined. There are 10 residues in the CDR3. The germline gives CDR1 ENHRY, CDR2 SYGVKD. V gave up 3 bases and J gave up 9 bases, with 6 bases separating them. The CDR3 coding sequence is TGTGCCATCAGTGAAGGCAGGCAGTACTTC. Translated: CAISEGRQYF.

This sequence joins TRBV28 and TRBJ2-1; 9 bases are a match to TRBD2. CDR1 is MDHEN and CDR2 is SYDVKM in the germline V gene. V lost 6 bases to trimming and J lost 8 bases; unmatched junction nucleotides: 11. The CDR3 sequence is 15 residues long. CDR3 coding DNA: TGTGCCAGCAGCCCCGGGGTAGCGGGAGTCTATGAGCAGTTCTTC. It codes for CASSPGVAGVYEQFF. The complete variable domain, with remaining parts taken from reference TRBV28 and TRBJ2-1, reads DVKVTQSSRYLVKRTGEKVFLECVQDMDHENMFWYRQDPGLGLRLIYFSYDVKMKEKGDIPEGYSVSREKKERFSLILESASTNQTSMYLCASSPGVAGVYEQFFGPGTRLTVL.

V is TRBV28 and J is TRBJ2-7, with 15 bases lining up with TRBD2. The V segment lost 1 base and the J segment 7 bases; nucleotides outside the gene matches: 11. CDR1 MDHEN and CDR2 SYDVKM come from the germline V gene. This CDR3 is built from 18 residues. The CDR3 loop reads CASSLSTRTSGRAREQYF. In DNA, the CDR3 is TGTGCCAGCAGTTTATCTACGCGGACTAGCGGGAGGGCCAGGGAGCAGTACTTC.

The rearrangement links TRBV11-3 to TRBJ1-3; D ambiguous. The CDR3 loop spans 15 amino acids. CDR1 and CDR2 from the germline V gene are SGHNT and YENEEA. Trimming removed 2 bases from V and 0 bases from J, with 8 bases in between. CDR3 region: CASSLIGSSGNTIYF. The CDR3 nucleotides are TGTGCCAGCAGCTTAATAGGAAGCTCTGGAAACACCATATATTTT. The full variable domain, its missing parts supplied by reference TRBV11-3 and TRBJ1-3, is EAGVVQSPRYKIIEKKQPVAFWCNPISGHNTLYWYLQNLGQGPELLIRYENEEAVDDSQLPKDRFSAERLKGVDSTLKIQPAELGDSAVYLCASSLIGSSGNTIYFGEGSWLTVV.

This rearrangement joins TRBV18 to TRBJ2-3, with a weak D call TRBD1 (5 bases). This CDR3 is built from 15 residues. CDR1 KGHSH and CDR2 LQKENI come from the germline V gene. The ends were cut back, 6 bases at V and 0 bases at J, with 13 bases in the middle. CDR3 sequence (DNA): TGTGCCAGCTCGCCCGACAGTCCCAGCACAGATACGCAGTATTTT. It encodes CASSPDSPSTDTQYF.

This clone was recorded once. This chain joins TRBV7-2 and TRBJ2-5, with D perhaps given as TRBD1 or TRBD2 (5 bases each). CDR3 length: 14 amino acids. The V and J ends lost 4 bases and 1 base respectively, with 10 bases between them. CDR1 and CDR2 from the germline V gene are SGHTA and FQGNSA. The DNA for the CDR3 is TGTGCCAGCAGCTCCACAGGACTCCAAGAGACCCAGTACTTC. It translates to CASSSTGLQETQYF.

The chain recombines TRBV12-5 with TRBJ2-1; 9 bases fit TRBD2. From germline, CDR1 is LGHNT and CDR2 FRNRAP. The CDR3 contains 16 residues. Losses at the gene ends were 3 bases for V and 8 bases for J; bases not matched to a gene: 11. The CDR3 nucleotides read TGTGCTAGTGGTTTTAGTCGTAGCGGGAGCGAGGATGAGCAGTTCTTC. This codes for CASGFSRSGSEDEQFF.

This clone was found a few times. J is TRBJ2-3 and V is TRBV2; TRBD2 agrees at 14 bases. This CDR3 has 17 residues. Trimming removed 5 bases from V and 6 bases from J; junction bases left unmatched: 10. Germline V gene lookup returns CDR1 SNHLY and CDR2 FYNNEI. Here the CDR3 reads CASSQNRGTSGSDTQYF. The CDR3 DNA sequence: TGTGCCAGCAGTCAAAACCGAGGGACTAGCGGGAGTGATACGCAGTATTTT. Looking up the rest from reference TRBV2 and TRBJ2-3 gives the full variable domain: EPEVTQTPSHQVTQMGQEVILRCVPISNHLYFYWYRQILGQKVEFLVSFYNNEISEKSEIFDDQFSVERPDGSNFTLKIRSTKLEDSAMYFCASSQNRGTSGSDTQYFGPGTRLTVL.